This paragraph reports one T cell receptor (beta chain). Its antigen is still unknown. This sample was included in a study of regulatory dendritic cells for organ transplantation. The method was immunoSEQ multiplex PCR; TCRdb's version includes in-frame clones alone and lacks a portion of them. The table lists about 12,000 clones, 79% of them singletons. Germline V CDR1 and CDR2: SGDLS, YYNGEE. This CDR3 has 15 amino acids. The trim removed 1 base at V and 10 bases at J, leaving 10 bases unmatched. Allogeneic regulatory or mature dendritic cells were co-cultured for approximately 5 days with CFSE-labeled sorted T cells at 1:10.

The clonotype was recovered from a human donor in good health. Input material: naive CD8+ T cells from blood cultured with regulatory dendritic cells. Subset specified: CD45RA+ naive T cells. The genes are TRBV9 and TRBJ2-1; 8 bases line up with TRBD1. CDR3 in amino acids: CASSVKQGASQEQFF. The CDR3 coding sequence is TGTGCCAGCAGCGTAAAGCAGGGGGCTTCTCAGGAGCAGTTCTTC.